This T cell receptor (beta chain) emerged from a study of PD-L1 blockade in urothelial cancer. Using immunoSEQ multiplex PCR, the repertoire was profiled, and TCRdb retains in-frame clones only, with some absent. The table shows 50,000 to 60,000 clones, with approximately 90% occurring only once. Time point defined: peripheral blood 6 weeks after treatment start. CDR3 size: 15 residues. V was cut by 6 bases and J by 2 bases, with 18 bases left in between. Germline lookup yields CDR1 SGHTS and CDR2 YDEGEE. The V call is TRBV5-8, the J call TRBJ2-7; the D gene is possibly TRBD1 (6 bases). The receptor was isolated from a man aged 60 to 75 with urothelial cancer. The source was PBMCs, collected around atezolizumab (anti-PD-L1) treatment. CDR3 nucleotides: TGTGCCAGCACCCAGGCGACAGGAATTACCTACGAGCAGTACTTC. It encodes CASTQATGITYEQYF.